One and the same sample provided the 21 T cell receptor beta chains below, sequenced in a study of blood T cell repertoires in COVID-19 (TCRdb year 2020). The method was the immunoSEQ multiplex PCR assay. The table was pulled from immuneACCESS by TCRdb, which kept in-frame rearrangements only. Such tables lose some clones; where checked, under half of the loss comes from unresolved V genes, and the rest has no known cause. The sample profile shows 130,000 or so clones; over 75% of them were found once. The ten largest clones add up to 3% to 5% of the sample. Specimen: peripheral blood. The receptors derive from a man aged 55 to 70 with acute or convalescent COVID-19.

This clone has only one observation. The J gene is TRBJ2-7, the V gene TRBV9; D may be TRBD1 (5 bases). This CDR3 is 15 amino acids long. Trimming cost V 3 bases and J 0 bases, with 13 bases left between them. The germline gives CDR1 SGDLS, CDR2 YYNGEE. CDR3 residues: CASSETWGGSYEQYF. The CDR3 bases are TGTGCCAGCAGCGAGACCTGGGGCGGCTCCTACGAGCAGTACTTC.

The chain joins TRBV28 to TRBJ2-2, with D hard to call. This CDR3 has 14 residues. Trimming cost V 5 bases and J 3 bases, with 10 bases left between them. CDR1 and CDR2 (germline): MDHEN, SYDVKM. CDR3 protein: CASSLSSDTGELFF. In DNA, the CDR3 is TGTGCCAGCAGTCTTAGCTCGGACACCGGGGAGCTGTTTTTT.

The CDR3 DNA is TGCGCCAGCAGGGCATTAGGACAGGGGGCAAAAGAGACCCAGTACTTC. Its protein is CASRALGQGAKETQYF. V gene TRBV5-1 combines with J gene TRBJ2-5; 11 positions match TRBD1. Per the germline V gene, CDR1 is SGHRS and CDR2 is YFSETQ. The CDR3 sequence is 16 residues long. The trim removed 5 bases at V and 3 bases at J, leaving 9 bases unmatched.

The V and J genes are TRBV5-1 and TRBJ2-5; the D gene is possibly TRBD2 (6 bases). Trimming stripped 4 bases from V and 1 base from J, with 20 bases between. The CDR3 loop spans 17 amino acids. The germline V gene has CDR1 SGHRS and CDR2 YFSETQ. This chain's CDR3 is CASSQTPGGSRQETQYF. The DNA of the CDR3 is TGCGCCAGCAGCCAGACCCCAGGAGGGAGTCGCCAAGAGACCCAGTACTTC.

The rearrangement uses TRBV3-1 (or the pseudogene TRBV3-2) and TRBJ2-7; tentatively, D is TRBD1 (6 bases). V dropped 4 bases and J dropped 7 bases, with 14 bases sitting between them. Germline CDR1 is LGHDT and CDR2 is YNNKEL (reference sequence). CDR3 size: 13 residues. In DNA, the CDR3 is TGTGCCAGCAGCCGGACAGTAGATAATGAGCAGTACTTC. As protein: CASSRTVDNEQYF.

The CDR3 here is CSVGLTGGHGYTF. The CDR3 DNA reads TGCAGCGTTGGACTGACAGGGGGACATGGCTACACCTTC. The chain has TRBV29-1 and TRBJ1-2, with 9 positions matching TRBD1. This CDR3 region has 13 residues. Germline trimming cut 4 bases from V and 6 bases from J; bases unmatched to any gene: 6. Germline assignment: CDR1 SQVTM and CDR2 ANQGSEA.

The chain has TRBV28 and TRBJ2-7; TRBD2 aligns across 13 bases. Losses at the gene ends were 10 bases for V and 6 bases for J; bases not matched to a gene: 9. Germline V gene sequence: CDR1 MDHEN, CDR2 SYDVKM. This CDR3 has 14 residues. As DNA, the CDR3 is TGTGCCACCCGGACTAGCGGGAGCTCCCGCGAGCAGTACTTC. The encoded protein is CATRTSGSSREQYF.

In DNA, the CDR3 is TGTGCCAGCAGCGACCCCTGGACCGGGACTAGCGCCTACAATGAGCAGTTCTTC. Protein sequence: CASSDPWTGTSAYNEQFF. This rearrangement joins TRBV9 to TRBJ2-1; 10 bases map to TRBD2. Germline lookup yields CDR1 SGDLS and CDR2 YYNGEE. V gave up 3 bases and J gave up 2 bases; unmatched junction bases: 11. The CDR3 contains 18 residues.

This clone was counted between two and nine times. The CDR3 loop is CASSFGGDGQPQHF. The CDR3 DNA follows: TGTGCCAGCAGCTTTGGAGGGGATGGCCAGCCCCAGCATTTT. The chain couples TRBV7-8 to TRBJ1-5; possible D gene TRBD1, 5 bases. V was clipped by 3 bases and J by 7 bases, with 13 bases between them. Germline V CDR1 and CDR2: SGHVS, FQNEAQ. The CDR3 length is 14 residues. Drawing the rest from reference TRBV7-8 and TRBJ1-5, the complete variable domain is GAGVSQSPRYKVAKRGQDVALRCDPISGHVSLFWYQQALGQGPEFLTYFQNEAQLDKSGLPSDRFFAERPEGSVSTLKIQRTQQEDSAVYLCASSFGGDGQPQHFGDGTRLSIL.

This chain joins TRBV28 and TRBJ1-6, with D possibly TRBD1 on 6 matching bases. Per the germline V gene, CDR1 is MDHEN and CDR2 is SYDVKM. Trimming pared 1 base from V and 7 bases from J, leaving 14 bases between. This CDR3 is built from 16 residues. CDR3 loop: CASSLYRTGTNSPLHF. The CDR3 region has the DNA TGTGCCAGCAGTTTATATCGAACAGGGACCAATTCACCCCTCCACTTT.

The chain employs TRBV3-1 (or the pseudogene TRBV3-2) and TRBJ1-3; D is undetermined. From germline, CDR1 is LGHDT and CDR2 YNNKEL (reference sequence). The CDR3 is made up of 15 amino acids. V lost 1 base to trimming and J lost 0 bases, with 7 bases between them. This CDR3 reads CASSQGHSSGNTIYF. CDR3 in DNA: TGTGCCAGCAGCCAAGGTCACAGCTCTGGAAACACCATATATTTT.

J is TRBJ2-7 and V is TRBV28, with D perhaps matching TRBD2 (6 bases). The CDR3 sequence is 15 residues long. V lost 4 bases to trimming and J lost 1 base, with 14 bases between them. Germline V lookup: CDR1 MDHEN, CDR2 SYDVKM. The CDR3 loop reads CASSSAERASYEQYF. The CDR3 bases are TGTGCCAGCAGTTCAGCCGAGCGGGCATCCTACGAGCAGTACTTC.

This chain links TRBV6-2 or TRBV6-3 with TRBJ2-7, with unresolved D. CDR1 and CDR2 from the germline V gene are MNHEY and SVGEGT. Trimming took off 0 bases at V and 0 bases at J, with 15 bases between the two ends. This CDR3 contains 17 residues. The CDR3 DNA is TGTGCCAGCAGTTACTCGAGGCCGGCGAGGAGCTCCTACGAGCAGTACTTC. It yields the protein CASSYSRPARSSYEQYF.

This clone was detected only a few times. This chain links TRBV19 with TRBJ2-6; 11 nucleotides agree with TRBD1. The CDR3 is 17 amino acids. The V and J ends lost 6 bases and 0 bases, in that order; junction bases with no gene match: 4. Germline loops: CDR1 LNHDA, CDR2 SQIVND (reference sequence). The CDR3 region is CASRLGTGGSGANVLTF. As DNA, the CDR3 is TGTGCCAGTAGACTTGGGACAGGGGGCTCTGGGGCCAACGTCCTGACTTTC.

The chain joins TRBV2 to TRBJ2-7, with 9 positions matching TRBD1. The CDR3 loop spans 13 amino acids. Germline V gives CDR1 SNHLY, CDR2 FYNNEI. V was pared by 6 bases and J by 6 bases, with 6 bases of the junction left unmatched. Here the CDR3 reads CASRSQGAPEQYF. In DNA, the CDR3 is TGTGCCAGCAGATCACAGGGGGCGCCCGAGCAGTACTTC.

The J gene is TRBJ2-3, the V gene TRBV9; D may be TRBD2 (5 bases). Germline V gives CDR1 SGDLS, CDR2 YYNGEE. Trimming removed 4 bases at V and 0 bases at J, with 15 bases between. The CDR3 totals 16 residues. The CDR3 is CASSQTLLVSTDTQYF. DNA for the CDR3: TGTGCCAGCAGCCAAACATTACTAGTCAGCACAGATACGCAGTATTTT. The full variable domain, rest sourced from reference TRBV9 and TRBJ2-3, is DSGVTQTPKHLITATGQRVTLRCSPRSGDLSVYWYQQSLDQGLQFLIQYYNGEERAKGNILERFSAQQFPDLHSELNLSSLELGDSALYFCASSQTLLVSTDTQYFGPGTRLTVL.

The J gene is TRBJ2-7, the V gene TRBV27, with D tentatively TRBD1 (5 bases). The CDR3 contains 13 residues. Germline-derived CDR1 and CDR2 are MNHEY and SMNVEV (reference sequence). The V and J ends lost 2 bases and 6 bases respectively, with 11 bases between them. The CDR3 nucleotides read TGTGCCAGCAGTTTAGGCAGGGTTAGCGAGCAGTACTTC. Protein product: CASSLGRVSEQYF.

The genes are TRBV5-1 and TRBJ2-3, with 9 bases that match TRBD2. The CDR3 loop spans 16 amino acids. The V gene end was trimmed by 4 bases and the J gene end by 3 bases; junction bases not matched to a gene: 9. Germline-derived CDR1 and CDR2 are SGHRS and YFSETQ. This chain's CDR3 is CASSLAGTSRTDTQYF. The CDR3 DNA reads TGCGCCAGCAGCCTAGCCGGGACTAGCAGAACAGATACGCAGTATTTT.

The CDR3: CASSVTGTEETQYF. CDR3 in DNA: TGTGCCAGCAGCGTCACCGGGACAGAAGAGACCCAGTACTTC. The J gene is TRBJ2-5, the V gene TRBV9; 7 bases line up with TRBD1. The J segment lost 3 bases and the V segment lost 2 bases, leaving 4 bases of the junction unmatched. Germline V gives CDR1 SGDLS, CDR2 YYNGEE. The CDR3 length is 14 residues. Full variable domain (remainder filled in from reference TRBV9 and TRBJ2-5): DSGVTQTPKHLITATGQRVTLRCSPRSGDLSVYWYQQSLDQGLQFLIQYYNGEERAKGNILERFSAQQFPDLHSELNLSSLELGDSALYFCASSVTGTEETQYFGPGTRLLVL.

This clone was observed once. This chain connects TRBV7-9 to TRBJ1-3; 11 bases are shared with TRBD1. Trimming took 4 bases from V and 3 from J; bases not matched to a gene: 5. Germline assignment: CDR1 SEHNR and CDR2 FQNEAQ (reference sequence). The CDR3 totals 16 residues. CDR3 in amino acids: CASSSSGTGGGNTIYF. CDR3 DNA sequence: TGTGCCAGCAGCTCGTCCGGGACAGGGGGTGGAAACACCATATATTTT.

The chain uses TRBV7-6 and TRBJ2-1; D possibly corresponds to TRBD2 (6 bases). Germline lookup yields CDR1 SGHVS and CDR2 FNYEAQ. CDR3 size: 13 residues. Trimming took 3 bases from V and 6 from J, leaving 9 bases between them. The CDR3 sequence: CASSFGSGNEQFF. The CDR3 region has the DNA TGTGCCAGCAGCTTCGGTAGCGGCAATGAGCAGTTCTTC.